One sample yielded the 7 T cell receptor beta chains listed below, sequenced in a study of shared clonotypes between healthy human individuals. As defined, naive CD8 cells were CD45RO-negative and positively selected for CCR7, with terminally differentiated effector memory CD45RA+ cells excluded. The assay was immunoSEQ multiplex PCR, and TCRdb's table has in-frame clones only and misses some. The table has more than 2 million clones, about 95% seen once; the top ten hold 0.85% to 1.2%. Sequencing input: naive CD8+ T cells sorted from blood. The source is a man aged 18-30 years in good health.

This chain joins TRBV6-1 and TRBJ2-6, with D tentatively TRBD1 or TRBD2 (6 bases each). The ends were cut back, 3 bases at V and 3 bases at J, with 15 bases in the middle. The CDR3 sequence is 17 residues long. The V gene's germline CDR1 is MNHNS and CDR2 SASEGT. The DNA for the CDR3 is TGTGCCAGCAGTGACAGGGGCTGGGGAGGTGGGGCCAACGTCCTGACTTTC. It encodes CASSDRGWGGGANVLTF.

The DNA for the CDR3 is TGTGCCAGCAGCTCCTTCTCCACCGGGGAGCTGTTTTTT. Its translation: CASSSFSTGELFF. This chain connects TRBV5-8 to TRBJ2-2; D gene uncertain. The CDR3 extends over 13 amino acids. Germline V lookup: CDR1 SGHTS, CDR2 YDEGEE. V was trimmed by 3 bases and J by 4 bases, leaving 7 bases between them.

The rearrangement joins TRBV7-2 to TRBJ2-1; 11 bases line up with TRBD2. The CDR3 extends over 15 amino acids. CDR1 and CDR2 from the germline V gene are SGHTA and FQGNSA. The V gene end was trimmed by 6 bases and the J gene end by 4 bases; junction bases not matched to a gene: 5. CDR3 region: CASSQGLAAYNEQFF. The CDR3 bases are TGTGCCAGCAGTCAGGGACTAGCGGCGTACAATGAGCAGTTCTTC.

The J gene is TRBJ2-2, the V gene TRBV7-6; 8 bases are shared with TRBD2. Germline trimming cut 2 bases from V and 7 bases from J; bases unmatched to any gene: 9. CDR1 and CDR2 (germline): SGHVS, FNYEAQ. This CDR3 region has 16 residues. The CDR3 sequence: CASSLNPGTSSGELFF. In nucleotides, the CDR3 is TGTGCCAGCAGCTTAAACCCCGGGACTAGTAGCGGGGAGCTGTTTTTT.

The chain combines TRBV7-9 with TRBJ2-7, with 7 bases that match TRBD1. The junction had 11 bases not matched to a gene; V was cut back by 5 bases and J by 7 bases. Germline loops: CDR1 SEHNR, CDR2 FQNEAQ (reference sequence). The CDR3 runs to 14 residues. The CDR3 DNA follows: TGTGCCAGCAGCCCGGGGACAGCCTCCGATGAGCAGTACTTC. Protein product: CASSPGTASDEQYF.

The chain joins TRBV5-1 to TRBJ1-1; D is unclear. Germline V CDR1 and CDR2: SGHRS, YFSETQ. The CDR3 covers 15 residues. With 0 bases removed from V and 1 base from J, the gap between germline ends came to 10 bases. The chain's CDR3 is CASSLGFGANTEAFF. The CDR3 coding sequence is TGCGCCAGCAGCTTGGGCTTCGGTGCGAACACTGAAGCTTTCTTT.

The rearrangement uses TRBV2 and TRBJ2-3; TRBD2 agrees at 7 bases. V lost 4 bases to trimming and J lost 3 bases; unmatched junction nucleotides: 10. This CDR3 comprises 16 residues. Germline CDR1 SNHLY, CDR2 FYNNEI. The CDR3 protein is CASSVTSERATDTQYF. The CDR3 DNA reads TGTGCCAGCAGTGTTACTAGCGAGCGAGCAACAGATACGCAGTATTTT.